This TCR beta chain emerged from a study of breast tumors, draining lymph nodes, adjacent tissues (dated by TCRdb to the mid-2010s). For context, the study as a whole: TCR beta repertoires were compared across tumor, adjacent nontumor tissue and axillary lymph nodes obtained from breast cancer patients. The study was designed to assess the relationships and possible T-cell exchange between tumor, surrounding tissue and draining lymph node repertoires in human breast cancer. General study outcomes and caveats: The data were judged consistent with most tumor T cells deriving from the lymph node and then expanding within tumor tissue. Tumors showed preferential V and J gene usage, and their T-cell repertoire diversity fell below that of lymph nodes yet above that of nontumor tissue. Rather than being directly demonstrated, the conclusion that tumor T cells originate in lymph nodes was presented as consistent with a hypothesis. Tumor and nontumor tissue repertoires were found to be significantly more similar in luminal-like than in basal-like breast cancer.

In regard to this clonotype: Its recognized antigen is unknown. One base away there is no much larger clone; base qualities are not given.

The sequencer was an Illumina HiSeq 2000. TCR beta chain libraries were generated by multiplex PCR amplification. High-throughput sequencing was used to analyze the amplified TCR beta chain products. TCRdb's own reprocessing of the public reads used fastp at Q25 and MiXCR and kept productive beta chains. Every CDR3 protein is listed once, alongside the most common genes and DNA of its rows. Counted in this sample were over 200,000 distinct CDR3 sequences; about 30% of them appeared once. The ten largest clones take up approximately 1.5% of the sample. Relative to germline, V is 8 bases shorter and J is 2 bases shorter, with 16 bases between their ends. CDR1 SQVTM and CDR2 ANQGSEA were looked up in the germline V gene. The CDR3 covers 14 residues, taking in both the cysteine and the phenylalanine. Just the 42-base CDR3 DNA is kept, in frame starting at base 1. The lymph node samples were taken from the axillary draining lymph nodes of breast cancer patients.

Recombination connected TRBV29-1 to TRBJ2-1; no D gene can be assigned with confidence. Material: axillary lymph node tissue. The TCR comes from a female donor with breast cancer. Some clones in this sample may be carry-over from other donors' samples. The CDR3 in this case is CSSPPGSTYNEQFF. The DNA sequence is TGCAGCTCACCACCAGGTTCAACCTACAATGAGCAGTTCTTC.